A single TCR beta chain is shown here with its context. An input of about 0.5 to 1 ug of RNA was subjected to reverse transcription using random hexamers. The authors amplified TCR beta CDR3 across 54 Vbeta and 13 Jbeta using immunoSEQ multiplex PCR. MiXCR, applied by TCRdb to the immunoSEQ multiplex PCR reads, yields one record per CDR3 protein. This table holds around 100,000 distinct CDR3 sequences, around 95% found once. Patients with Susac syndrome met diagnostic criteria defined recently for definite or probable disease. This entry is derived from a study of CD8 T cells in Susac syndrome. As for the study in general: Within the group of sequenced Susac syndrome patients, five or six had active disease and eight were in remission. Patients with Susac syndrome were therapy-naive, taking corticosteroids, with some also receiving intravenous immunoglobulin, or taking intravenous immunoglobulin alone at the time their blood was drawn.

The CDR3 runs to 15 residues. CDR1 is MGHRA and CDR2 is YSYEKL in the germline V gene. The ends were cut back, 0 bases at V and 0 bases at J, with 9 bases in the middle. The chain uses TRBV4-1 and TRBJ2-7; tentative D call: TRBD2 (6 bases). The sequence came from a human donor with Susac syndrome. The specimen was CD8+ T cells from PBMCs. The CDR3 protein is CASSQDRGSSYEQYF. The CDR3, as DNA: TGCGCCAGCAGCCAAGATCGGGGGAGCTCCTACGAGCAGTACTTC.